The entry below describes one T cell receptor beta chain. Germline V lookup: CDR1 MDHEN, CDR2 SYDVKM. V was trimmed by 5 bases and J by 6 bases, leaving 19 bases between them. CDR3 length: 15 amino acids. Random hexamers primed reverse transcription of about 0.45 to 1 ug RNA. A single record per CDR3 protein comes from TCRdb applying MiXCR to the immunoSEQ multiplex PCR reads. The data hold approximately 120,000 distinct CDR3 sequences, with around 94% observed a single time. This entry comes from a study of CD8 T cells in Susac syndrome. V and J are TRBV28 and TRBJ1-2; a possible D gene is TRBD1 (5 bases). The TCR was taken from a human donor with Susac syndrome. Sequencing was done on a sample of CD8+ T cells from PBMCs. CDR3 amino acids: CASSPPPSLGDGYTF. The CDR3 DNA sequence: TGTGCCAGCAGTCCCCCCCCCAGCCTGGGGGATGGCTACACCTTC.